The 13 T cell receptor beta chains below all came from one sample that was sequenced in a study of Graves' ophthalmopathy and Graves' hyperthyroidism. Amplification from RNA transcripts yielded the TCR beta CDR3 regions. The library came from an HTBI-primed first-round RT-PCR and a second-round multiplex PCR. TCRdb called the multiplex PCR reads again in MiXCR, with one record for every CDR3 protein. The sample comprises some 150,000 distinct CDR3 sequences, around 40% of which are singletons, and 8% to 10% rests with the top ten. The sequencing sample was made of peripheral blood. These receptors were taken from a man under 40 with Graves' ophthalmopathy.

The chain uses TRBV7-8 and TRBJ2-5; the D gene could be TRBD1 or TRBD2 (6 bases each). The CDR3 extends over 14 amino acids. V was pared by 4 bases and J by 4 bases, with 13 bases between. Germline CDR1 reads SGHVS; CDR2 reads FQNEAQ. The CDR3 loop reads CASSSGGRGETQYF. In DNA, the CDR3 is TGTGCCAGCAGCTCCGGGGGCAGGGGAGAGACCCAGTACTTC. Full variable domain (outside the CDR3, taken from reference TRBV7-8 and TRBJ2-5): GAGVSQSPRYKVAKRGQDVALRCDPISGHVSLFWYQQALGQGPEFLTYFQNEAQLDKSGLPSDRFFAERPEGSVSTLKIQRTQQEDSAVYLCASSSGGRGETQYFGPGTRLLVL.

This clonotype has a count of ten or more. This chain joins TRBV20-1 and TRBJ2-7, with 9 bases that match TRBD1. The CDR3 sequence is 16 residues long. The germline V gene has CDR1 DFQATT and CDR2 SNEGSKA (reference sequence). With V trimmed by 3 bases and J by 6 bases, 15 bases remained unmatched. The CDR3 spells CSASGGGTGFRREQYF. The CDR3 DNA reads TGCAGTGCTAGTGGGGGGGGGACAGGGTTCAGGCGCGAGCAGTACTTC.

The chain is built from TRBV7-3 and TRBJ1-1; D remains ambiguous. The V gene's germline CDR1 is SGHTA and CDR2 FQGTGA. CDR3 size: 16 residues. Trimming cost V 0 bases and J 1 base, with 12 bases left between them. CDR3 nucleotides: TGTGCCAGCAGCTTAACCGGGTCAACGGGGAACACTGAAGCTTTCTTT. It specifies CASSLTGSTGNTEAFF. The complete variable domain, with remaining parts taken from reference TRBV7-3 and TRBJ1-1, reads GAGVSQTPSNKVTEKGKYVELRCDPISGHTALYWYRQSLGQGPEFLIYFQGTGAADDSGLPNDRFFAVRPEGSVSTLKIQRTERGDSAVYLCASSLTGSTGNTEAFFGQGTRLTVV.

The table lists this clonotype with a few counts. The chain employs TRBV6-1 and TRBJ2-5; 8 positions agree with TRBD1. CDR1 is MNHNS, CDR2 SASEGT, per germline. This CDR3 spans 15 amino acids. Trimming cost V 7 bases and J 5 bases; bases outside gene matches: 12. The DNA for the CDR3 is TGTGCCAGCACCGATTCCTCAGGGGGCGTGGAGACCCAGTACTTC. Amino acid sequence: CASTDSSGGVETQYF.

This clonotype was picked up many times. J is TRBJ2-5 and V is TRBV18; D unclear. Looked up from germline, CDR1 is KGHSH and CDR2 is LQKENI. The CDR3 is 12 amino acids. V lost 5 bases to trimming and J lost 2 bases, with 6 bases between them. The DNA for the CDR3 is TGTGCCAGCTCAGGGCCGCAAGAGACCCAGTACTTC. Translating it yields CASSGPQETQYF. Combining the CDR3 with reference TRBV18 and TRBJ2-5 gives the whole variable domain NAGVMQNPRHLVRRRGQEARLRCSPMKGHSHVYWYRQLPEEGLKFMVYLQKENIIDESGMPKERFSAEFPKEGPSILRIQQVVRGDSAAYFCASSGPQETQYFGPGTRLLVL.

This clonotype occurred many times. This chain joins TRBV11-2 and TRBJ2-5; the D is unclear. V shed 6 bases and J shed 2 bases, with 10 bases lying between them. The CDR3 has 13 amino acids. Per germline, CDR1 SGHAT and CDR2 FQNNGV. CDR3 DNA: TGTGCCAGCAGTCTTGTGGGACAAGAGACCCAGTACTTC. Protein: CASSLVGQETQYF.

The chain is built from TRBV27 and TRBJ1-3; D perhaps matches TRBD1 (5 bases). This CDR3 comprises 14 residues. CDR1 is MNHEY, CDR2 SMNVEV, per germline (reference sequence). V lost 5 bases to trimming and J lost 5 bases, with 13 bases between them. This CDR3 reads CASSARRGRNTIYF. In nucleotides, the CDR3 is TGTGCCAGCAGTGCCAGGAGGGGCCGAAACACCATATATTTT.

The CDR3 reads CSAQRDSYEQYF. The CDR3 DNA sequence: TGCAGTGCTCAACGGGACTCCTACGAGCAGTACTTC. This chain links TRBV20-1 with TRBJ2-7; D may be TRBD2 (5 bases). This CDR3 spans 12 amino acids. V lost 5 bases, J lost 0 bases, and 8 bases lay in between. Germline assignment: CDR1 DFQATT and CDR2 SNEGSKA (reference sequence).

The chain has TRBV6-1 and TRBJ1-5; D not certain. The CDR3 is 15 amino acids. Germline values: CDR1 MNHNS, CDR2 SASEGT. V gave up 3 bases and J gave up 5 bases, with 14 bases separating them. The CDR3, as DNA: TGTGCCAGCAGTGAGGTGGAGGGCGATGATCAGCCCCAGCATTTT. Translating gives CASSEVEGDDQPQHF.

The chain uses TRBV30 and TRBJ1-1; 7 nucleotides match TRBD1. This CDR3 comprises 13 residues. The trim removed 2 bases at V and 6 bases at J, leaving 6 bases unmatched. Germline loops: CDR1 GTSNPN, CDR2 SVGIG (reference sequence). The CDR3 DNA sequence: TGTGCCTGGAGTAAGACAGGGTACCCTGAAGCTTTCTTT. Translation gives CAWSKTGYPEAFF.

At least ten counts were recorded for this clonotype. This sequence may be a read error, since a much larger clone differs from it by one base. This chain joins TRBV6-5 and TRBJ1-1, with D tentatively TRBD1 (5 bases). There are 14 residues in the CDR3. Germline assignment: CDR1 MNHEY and CDR2 SVGAGI. For the CDR3, the DNA is TGTACCAGCAGCCTAGCGGGGGAAAACACTGAAGCTTTCTTT. Its translation is CTSSLAGENTEAFF.

The table lists this clonotype with a few counts. This clone may be a read error of a much larger clone one base away. The rearrangement joins TRBV3-1 to TRBJ1-2, with 9 positions matching TRBD1. This CDR3 is 13 amino acids long. CDR1 LGHDT and CDR2 YNNKEL come from the germline V gene (reference sequence). CDR3 sequence (DNA): TGTGCCAGCAGCAAAACAGGGGGCGGTGGCCACACCTTC. It is translated as CASSKTGGGGHTF.

The rearrangement uses TRBV29-1 and TRBJ1-1, with D perhaps TRBD1 (5 bases). This CDR3 is 15 amino acids long. V lost 6 bases and J 3 bases, leaving 20 bases between the germline ends. Per germline, CDR1 SQVTM and CDR2 ANQGSEA. The CDR3 DNA reads as TGCAGCGTCCCCCGAGGGGTGCGAGGGGACACTGAAGCTTTCTTT. Its protein is CSVPRGVRGDTEAFF.